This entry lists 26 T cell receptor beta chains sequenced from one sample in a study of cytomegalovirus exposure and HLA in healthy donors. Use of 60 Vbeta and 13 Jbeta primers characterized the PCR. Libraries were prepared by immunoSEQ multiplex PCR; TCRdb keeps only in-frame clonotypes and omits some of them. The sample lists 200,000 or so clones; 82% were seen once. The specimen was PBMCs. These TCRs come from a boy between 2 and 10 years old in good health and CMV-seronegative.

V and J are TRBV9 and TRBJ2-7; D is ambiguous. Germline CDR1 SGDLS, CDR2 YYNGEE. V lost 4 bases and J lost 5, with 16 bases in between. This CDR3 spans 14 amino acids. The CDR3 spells CASSHWVHGDEQYF. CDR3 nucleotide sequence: TGTGCCAGCAGCCACTGGGTTCACGGAGACGAGCAGTACTTC.

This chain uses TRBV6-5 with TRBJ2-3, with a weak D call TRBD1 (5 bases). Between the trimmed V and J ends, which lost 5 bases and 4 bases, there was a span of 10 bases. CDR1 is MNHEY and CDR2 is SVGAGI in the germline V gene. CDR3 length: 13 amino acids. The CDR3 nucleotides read TGTGCCAGCAGTCCCTGGGGCCCAGATACGCAGTATTTT. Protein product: CASSPWGPDTQYF.

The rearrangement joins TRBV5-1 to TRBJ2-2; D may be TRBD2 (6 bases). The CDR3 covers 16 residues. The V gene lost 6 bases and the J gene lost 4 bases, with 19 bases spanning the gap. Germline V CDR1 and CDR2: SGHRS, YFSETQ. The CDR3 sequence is CASKWWSGGSTGELFF. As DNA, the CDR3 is TGCGCCAGCAAATGGTGGTCAGGAGGGAGCACCGGGGAGCTGTTTTTT.

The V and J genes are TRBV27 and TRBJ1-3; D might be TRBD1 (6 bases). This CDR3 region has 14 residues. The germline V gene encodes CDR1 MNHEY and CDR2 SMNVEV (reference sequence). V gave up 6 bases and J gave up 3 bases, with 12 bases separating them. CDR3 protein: CASSPQGNGNTIYF. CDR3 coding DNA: TGTGCCAGCAGCCCACAGGGAAATGGAAACACCATATATTTT.

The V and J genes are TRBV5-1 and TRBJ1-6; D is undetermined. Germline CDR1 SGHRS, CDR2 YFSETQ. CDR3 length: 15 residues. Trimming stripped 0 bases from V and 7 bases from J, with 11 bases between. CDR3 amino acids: CASSLESLSNSPLHF. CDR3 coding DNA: TGCGCCAGCAGCTTGGAAAGCTTGTCGAATTCACCCCTCCACTTT.

CDR3 in DNA: TGTGCCAGTAACGAGCGGGGGCCGCAAGAGACCCAGTACTTC. Its protein is CASNERGPQETQYF. This chain links TRBV19 with TRBJ2-5; 8 nucleotides agree with TRBD2. CDR3 length: 14 residues. Trimming took 7 bases from V and 2 from J; bases not matched to a gene: 6. Germline CDR1 is LNHDA and CDR2 is SQIVND (reference sequence).

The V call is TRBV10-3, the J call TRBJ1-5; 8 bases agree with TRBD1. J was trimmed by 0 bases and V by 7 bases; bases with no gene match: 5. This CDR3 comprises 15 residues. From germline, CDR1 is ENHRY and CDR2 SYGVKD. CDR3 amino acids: CAINWTGYSNQPQHF. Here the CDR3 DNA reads TGTGCCATCAACTGGACAGGGTATAGCAATCAGCCCCAGCATTTT.

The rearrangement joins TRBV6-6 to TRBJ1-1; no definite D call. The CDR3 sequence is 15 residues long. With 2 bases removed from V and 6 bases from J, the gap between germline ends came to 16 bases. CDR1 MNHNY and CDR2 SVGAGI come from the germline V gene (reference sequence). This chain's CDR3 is CASSYDIIRESEAFF. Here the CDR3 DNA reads TGTGCCAGCAGTTACGACATCATTAGAGAATCTGAAGCTTTCTTT.

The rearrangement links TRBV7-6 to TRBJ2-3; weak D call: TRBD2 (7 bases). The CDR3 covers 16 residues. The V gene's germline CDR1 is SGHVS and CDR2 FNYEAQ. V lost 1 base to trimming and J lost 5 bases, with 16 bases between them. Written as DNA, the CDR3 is TGTGCCAGCAGCTTAGATGGGGGGGCGGCCTTAGATACGCAGTATTTT. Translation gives CASSLDGGAALDTQYF.

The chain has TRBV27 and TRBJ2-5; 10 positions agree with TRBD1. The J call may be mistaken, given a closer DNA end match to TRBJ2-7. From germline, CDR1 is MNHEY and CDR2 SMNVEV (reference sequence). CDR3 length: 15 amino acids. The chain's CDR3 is CASSSSDRGHYEQYF. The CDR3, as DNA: TGTGCCAGCAGTTCTTCCGACAGGGGGCACTACGAGCAGTACTTC.

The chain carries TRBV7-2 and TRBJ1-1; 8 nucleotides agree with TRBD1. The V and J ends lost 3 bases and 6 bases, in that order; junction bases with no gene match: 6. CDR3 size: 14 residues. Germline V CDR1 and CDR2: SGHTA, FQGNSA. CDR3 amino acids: CASSFPQGGAEAFF. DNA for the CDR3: TGTGCCAGCAGCTTCCCACAGGGGGGTGCTGAAGCTTTCTTT. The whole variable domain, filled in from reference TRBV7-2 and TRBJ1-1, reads GAGVSQSPSNKVTEKGKDVELRCDPISGHTALYWYRQSLGQGLEFLIYFQGNSAPDKSGLPSDRFSAERTGGSVSTLTIQRTQQEDSAVYLCASSFPQGGAEAFFGQGTRLTVV.

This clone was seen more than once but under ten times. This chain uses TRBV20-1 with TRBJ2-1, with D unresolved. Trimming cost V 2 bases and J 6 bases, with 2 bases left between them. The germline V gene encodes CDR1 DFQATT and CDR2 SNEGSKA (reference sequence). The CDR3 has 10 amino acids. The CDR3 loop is CSARLNEQFF. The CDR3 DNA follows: TGCAGTGCTAGACTCAATGAGCAGTTCTTC.

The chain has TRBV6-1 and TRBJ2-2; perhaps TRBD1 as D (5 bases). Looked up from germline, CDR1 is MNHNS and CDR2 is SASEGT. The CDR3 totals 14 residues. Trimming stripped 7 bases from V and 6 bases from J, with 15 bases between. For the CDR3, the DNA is TGTGCCAGCATAGGGCCAGGGTATTCCGGGGAGCTGTTTTTT. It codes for CASIGPGYSGELFF.

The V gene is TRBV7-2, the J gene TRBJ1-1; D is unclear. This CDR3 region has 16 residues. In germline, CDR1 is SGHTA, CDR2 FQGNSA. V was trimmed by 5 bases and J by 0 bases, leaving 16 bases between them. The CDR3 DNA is TGTGCCAGCAGCCCCCACCCGGTGCGCATGAACACTGAAGCTTTCTTT. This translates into CASSPHPVRMNTEAFF.

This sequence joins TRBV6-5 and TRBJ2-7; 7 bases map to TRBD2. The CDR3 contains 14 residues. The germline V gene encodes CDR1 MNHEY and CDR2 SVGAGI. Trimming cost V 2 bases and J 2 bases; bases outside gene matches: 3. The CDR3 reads CASSYVGGTYEQYF. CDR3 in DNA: TGTGCCAGCAGTTACGTCGGGGGGACCTACGAGCAGTACTTC.

The CDR3 reads CASSQDAYAPGQVGYEQYF. The DNA of the CDR3 is TGTGCCAGCAGCCAAGATGCCTATGCACCGGGACAGGTAGGCTACGAGCAGTACTTC. The J gene is TRBJ2-7, the V gene TRBV4-2; 8 positions match TRBD1. With V trimmed by 0 bases and J by 3 bases, 16 bases remained unmatched. CDR3 size: 19 residues. The V gene's germline CDR1 is LGHNA and CDR2 YNFKEQ.

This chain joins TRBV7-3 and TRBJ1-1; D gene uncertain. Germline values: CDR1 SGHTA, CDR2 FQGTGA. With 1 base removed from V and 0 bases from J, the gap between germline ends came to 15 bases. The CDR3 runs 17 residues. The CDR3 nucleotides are TGTGCCAGCAGCTTAATTCCAATTTCAGACATGAACACTGAAGCTTTCTTT. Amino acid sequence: CASSLIPISDMNTEAFF.

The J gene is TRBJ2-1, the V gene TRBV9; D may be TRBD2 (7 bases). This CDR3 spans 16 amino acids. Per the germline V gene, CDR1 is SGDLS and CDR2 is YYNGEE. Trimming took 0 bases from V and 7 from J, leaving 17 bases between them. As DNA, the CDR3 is TGTGCCAGCAGCGTAGGGCCCGGGCGGGGGACAAATGAGCAGTTCTTC. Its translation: CASSVGPGRGTNEQFF.

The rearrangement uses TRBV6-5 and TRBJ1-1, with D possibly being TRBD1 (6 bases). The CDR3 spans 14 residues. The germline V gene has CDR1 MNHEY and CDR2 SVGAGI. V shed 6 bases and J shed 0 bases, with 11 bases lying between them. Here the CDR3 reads CASRPTGVNTEAFF. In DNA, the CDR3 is TGTGCCAGCAGACCGACAGGTGTGAACACTGAAGCTTTCTTT.

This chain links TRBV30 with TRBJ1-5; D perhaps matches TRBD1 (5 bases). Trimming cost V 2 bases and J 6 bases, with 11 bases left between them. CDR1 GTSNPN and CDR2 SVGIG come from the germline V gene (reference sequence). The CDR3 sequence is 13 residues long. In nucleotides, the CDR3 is TGTGCCTGGAGTCTGGCAGGGCGTCAGCCCCAGCATTTT. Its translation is CAWSLAGRQPQHF. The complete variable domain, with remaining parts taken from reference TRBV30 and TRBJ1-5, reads SQTIHQWPATLVQPVGSPLSLECTVEGTSNPNLYWYRQAAGRGLQLLFYSVGIGQISSEVPQNLSASRPQDRQFILSSKKLLLSDSGFYLCAWSLAGRQPQHFGDGTRLSIL.

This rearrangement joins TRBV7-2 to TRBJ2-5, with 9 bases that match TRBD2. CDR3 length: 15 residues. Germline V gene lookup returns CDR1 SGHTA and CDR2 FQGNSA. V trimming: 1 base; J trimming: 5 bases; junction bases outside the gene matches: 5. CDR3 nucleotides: TGTGCCAGCAGCTTAGTTGGTAGCGGGGGCGAGACCCAGTACTTC. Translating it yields CASSLVGSGGETQYF.

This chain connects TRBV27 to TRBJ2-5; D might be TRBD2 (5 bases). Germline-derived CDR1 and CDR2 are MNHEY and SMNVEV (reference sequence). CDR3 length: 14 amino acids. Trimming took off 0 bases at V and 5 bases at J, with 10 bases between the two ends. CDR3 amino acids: CASSLSRGWETQYF. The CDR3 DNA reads TGTGCCAGCAGTTTATCACGGGGATGGGAGACCCAGTACTTC.

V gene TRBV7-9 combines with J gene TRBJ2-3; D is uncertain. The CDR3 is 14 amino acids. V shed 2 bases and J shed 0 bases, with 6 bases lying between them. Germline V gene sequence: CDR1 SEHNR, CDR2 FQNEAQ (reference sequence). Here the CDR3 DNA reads TGTGCCAGCAGCTTAATGTCTAGCACAGATACGCAGTATTTT. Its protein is CASSLMSSTDTQYF.

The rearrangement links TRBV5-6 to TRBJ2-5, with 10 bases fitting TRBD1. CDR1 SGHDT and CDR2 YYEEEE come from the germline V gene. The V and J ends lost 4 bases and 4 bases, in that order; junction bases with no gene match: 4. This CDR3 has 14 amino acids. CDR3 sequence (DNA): TGTGCCAGCAGCACCGGGACAGGGGCAGAGACCCAGTACTTC. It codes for CASSTGTGAETQYF.

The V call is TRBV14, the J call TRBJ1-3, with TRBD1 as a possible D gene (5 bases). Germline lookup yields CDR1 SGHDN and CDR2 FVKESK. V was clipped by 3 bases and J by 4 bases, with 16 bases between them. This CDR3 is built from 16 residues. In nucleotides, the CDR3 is TGTGCCAGCAGCCAGGGGCGGGGTAGCTCCGGAAACACCATATATTTT. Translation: CASSQGRGSSGNTIYF.

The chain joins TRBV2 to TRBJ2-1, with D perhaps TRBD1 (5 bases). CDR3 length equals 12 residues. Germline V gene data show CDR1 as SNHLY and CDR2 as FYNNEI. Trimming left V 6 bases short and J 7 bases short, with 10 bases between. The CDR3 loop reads CASRTERNEQFF. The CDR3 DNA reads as TGTGCCAGCAGGACAGAGAGGAATGAGCAGTTCTTC.